This T cell receptor (beta chain) originates from a study of CD8+ T cells in alopecia areata. Study context: Patients in the treated group were given tofacitinib by mouth, 5 to 10 mg twice a day. Severity among treated patients was scored by the percentage of scalp area affected.

Described treatment: oral pan-JAK inhibitor, 5-10 mg twice daily. Obtained from alopecia areata patients were lesional scalp punch biopsies along with peripheral blood. Starting from PBMCs, sorting isolated CD4+ and CD8+ T cells. The germline V and J ends were trimmed by 6 bases and 0 bases, with 9 bases remaining between them. CDR3 length equals 13 residues. CDR1 is LNHDA, CDR2 SQIVND, per germline (reference sequence). Isolated RNA was reverse transcribed into cDNA used as the sequencing template. Clones were read by immunoSEQ multiplex PCR, and TCRdb kept only the in-frame ones, dropping some. The repertoire holds around 120,000 clones, with less than 75% as singletons.

The rearrangement uses TRBV19 and TRBJ2-7; tentatively, D is TRBD1 (5 bases). The origin of this receptor is a human donor with alopecia areata. This specimen was CD8+ T cells sorted from blood, taken at week 4, from a patient treated with tofacitinib. DNA of the CDR3: TGTGCCAGTAGGAGCAGGGCCTCCTACGAGCAGTACTTC. Amino acid sequence: CASRSRASYEQYF. Variable domain in full (rest from reference TRBV19 and TRBJ2-7): DGGITQSPKYLFRKEGQNVTLSCEQNLNHDAMYWYRQDPGQGLRLIYYSQIVNDFQKGDIAEGYSVSREKKESFPLTVTSAQKNPTAFYLCASRSRASYEQYFGPGTRLTVT.